The 17 T cell receptor beta chains below all came from one sample that was sequenced in a study of T cell repertoires in cytomegalovirus infection (dated by TCRdb to between 2019 and 2020). In the paper's terms, the treatment or condition label means: in vitro stimulation with specific CMV peptide epitopes to enrich CMV-specific T cells. These receptors' targets are unknown. The instrument was an Illumina HiSeq 1500. TCRdb handled the public reads itself, with Q25 trimming in fastp and clone calling in MiXCR, and kept productive beta chains. Records with the same CDR3 protein are collapsed into one entry carrying the most frequent genes and DNA. This sample is represented by some 900,000 distinct CDR3 sequences; less than 35% of them were singletons. Together, the top ten hold 9.5% to 15% of the sample. Specimen: cultured CD8+ T cells from PBMCs, collected from culture after CMV antigen stimulation. The receptors come from a human donor in good health (CMV status not recorded). Some clones in this sample may be carry-over from other donors' samples.

The J gene is TRBJ1-2, the V gene TRBV28; D gene ambiguous. Trimming took 7 bases from V and 0 from J, leaving 9 bases between them. The CDR3 extends over 13 amino acids. The germline gives CDR1 MDHEN, CDR2 SYDVKM. The CDR3 here is CASTSVSNYGYTF. In nucleotides, the CDR3 is TGTGCCAGCACCTCGGTCTCTAACTATGGCTACACCTTC.

V is TRBV27 and J is TRBJ2-7; D may be TRBD1 or TRBD2 (5 bases each). Per the germline V gene, CDR1 is MNHEY and CDR2 is SMNVEV (reference sequence). CDR3 length: 17 residues. V was cut by 10 bases and J by 5 bases, with 30 bases left in between. CDR3 region: CATTSSPPGTPDHEQYF. CDR3 bases: TGTGCCACCACCTCGTCCCCCCCCGGGACCCCGGACCACGAGCAGTACTTC.

Many counts were recorded for this clonotype. The rearrangement links TRBV7-6 to TRBJ2-3; 15 bases fit TRBD2. Trimming cost V 3 bases and J 5 bases; bases outside gene matches: 6. The germline V gene encodes CDR1 SGHVS and CDR2 FNYEAQ. The CDR3 consists of 17 residues. Here the CDR3 DNA reads TGTGCCAGCAGCTTTGGGACTAGCGGGGGGAGGAGAGATACGCAGTATTTT. Residues: CASSFGTSGGRRDTQYF. The full variable domain, in which reference TRBV7-6 and TRBJ2-3 provide the parts outside the CDR3, is GAGVSQSPRYKVTKRGQDVALRCDPISGHVSLYWYRQALGQGPEFLTYFNYEAQQDKSGLPNDRFSAERPEGSISTLTIQRTEQRDSAMYRCASSFGTSGGRRDTQYFGPGTRLTVL.

The chain recombines TRBV10-3 with TRBJ2-5; no clear D. From germline, CDR1 is ENHRY and CDR2 SYGVKD. The CDR3 spans 14 residues. V lost 0 bases and J 2 bases, leaving 7 bases between the germline ends. CDR3 nucleotides: TGTGCCATCAGTGAGTCAACTCGACAAGAGACCCAGTACTTC. Protein sequence: CAISESTRQETQYF.

Details on this clonotype: A much larger clone differs from this one at a single base, so this may be a read error. CDR3 sequence reads: CASSLPTGLNEQFF. The CDR3 region has the DNA TGTGCCAGCAGCCTGCCGACAGGACTCAATGAGCAGTTCTTC. The chain couples TRBV7-8 to TRBJ2-1; D possibly corresponds to TRBD1 (6 bases). Trimming stripped 5 bases from V and 6 bases from J, with 14 bases between. This CDR3 region has 14 residues. From germline, CDR1 is SGHVS and CDR2 FQNEAQ.

This chain links TRBV5-1 with TRBJ2-3; the D gene is possibly TRBD2 (6 bases). V was clipped by 0 bases and J by 0 bases, with 8 bases between them. The germline gives CDR1 SGHRS, CDR2 YFSETQ. The CDR3 is made up of 15 amino acids. CDR3 sequence (DNA): TGCGCCAGCAGCTTGGACGCGGGGAGCACAGATACGCAGTATTTT. It translates to CASSLDAGSTDTQYF.

This clonotype was seen at least ten times. The chain employs TRBV19 and TRBJ2-1; TRBD1 matches 7 bases. V lost 5 bases and J lost 4; bases outside the gene matches: 8. The germline V gene has CDR1 LNHDA and CDR2 SQIVND (reference sequence). The CDR3 has 15 residues. The CDR3 nucleotides read TGTGCCAGTAGTCAACCCGGGACAGATTACAATGAGCAGTTCTTC. As protein: CASSQPGTDYNEQFF.

This clonotype was observed many times. This rearrangement joins TRBV7-2 to TRBJ1-1; tentatively, D is TRBD1 (6 bases). CDR3 length: 16 amino acids. The V end lost 2 bases, the J end lost 3 bases, and 16 bases lay between the germline ends. Germline CDR1 reads SGHTA; CDR2 reads FQGNSA. CDR3 DNA: TGTGCCAGCAGCTTAAGAGTACTGGGGGCGGACACTGAAGCTTTCTTT. This gives the protein CASSLRVLGADTEAFF. The full variable domain, its missing parts supplied by reference TRBV7-2 and TRBJ1-1, is GAGVSQSPSNKVTEKGKDVELRCDPISGHTALYWYRQSLGQGLEFLIYFQGNSAPDKSGLPSDRFSAERTGGSVSTLTIQRTQQEDSAVYLCASSLRVLGADTEAFFGQGTRLTVV.

This clonotype was picked up a small number of times. This rearrangement joins TRBV24-1 to TRBJ2-6; D possibly corresponds to TRBD2 (7 bases). Germline lookup yields CDR1 KGHDR and CDR2 SFDVKD. This CDR3 is 20 amino acids long. V gave up 2 bases and J gave up 0 bases, with 19 bases separating them. The CDR3 coding sequence is TGTGCCACCAGTGATTCCACAGTCGGGGGGCGAATCTCTGGGGCCAACGTCCTGACTTTC. This encodes CATSDSTVGGRISGANVLTF.

The rearrangement links TRBV6-6 to TRBJ2-7; D remains unclear. CDR1 MNHNY and CDR2 SVGAGI come from the germline V gene (reference sequence). This CDR3 spans 15 amino acids. The germline V and J ends were trimmed by 0 bases and 1 base, with 10 bases remaining between them. DNA of the CDR3: TGTGCCAGCAGTTACTCGAGACGTTCTTCCTACGAGCAGTACGTC. Translation: CASSYSRRSSYEQYV.

This clonotype came up a few times. The chain recombines TRBV4-3 with TRBJ1-3; D may be TRBD1 (6 bases). From germline, CDR1 is LGHNA and CDR2 YSLEER. The CDR3 runs to 15 residues. The V gene lost 0 bases and the J gene lost 6 bases, with 12 bases spanning the gap. Written as DNA, the CDR3 is TGCGCCAGCAGCCAAGAGGGGGCAGGGGCAAACACCATATATTTT. It specifies CASSQEGAGANTIYF.

This clonotype was detected many times. The chain joins TRBV3-1 to TRBJ2-7; a weak D match, TRBD2 (6 bases). With 0 bases removed from V and 2 bases from J, the gap between germline ends came to 23 bases. This CDR3 contains 19 residues. Germline V gene lookup returns CDR1 LGHDT and CDR2 YNNKEL (reference sequence). As DNA, the CDR3 is TGTGCCAGCAGCCAAGATTTAGGGACCCAGGAGGGCTCGGCCTACGAGCAGTACTTC. Translated, it gives CASSQDLGTQEGSAYEQYF.

This clonotype appeared many times. This chain joins TRBV7-8 and TRBJ2-2, with D maybe TRBD2 (6 bases). This CDR3 has 17 residues. CDR1 and CDR2 from the germline V gene are SGHVS and FQNEAQ. V was clipped by 4 bases and J by 5 bases, with 20 bases between them. This CDR3 is CASSSLPARGLTGELFF. CDR3 coding DNA: TGTGCCAGCAGCTCCCTTCCGGCGCGGGGTCTTACCGGGGAGCTGTTTTTT.

The rearrangement uses TRBV9 and TRBJ1-2; D gene unclear. Trimming left V 4 bases short and J 1 base short, with 17 bases between. Germline V gene lookup returns CDR1 SGDLS and CDR2 YYNGEE. The CDR3 has 16 amino acids. CDR3 region: CASSPRQEPLNYGYTF. CDR3 DNA sequence: TGTGCCAGCAGCCCCAGACAAGAACCCCTTAACTATGGCTACACCTTC.

This clonotype was detected a few times. The V and J genes are TRBV7-3 and TRBJ1-3, with a tentative D call TRBD1 (5 bases). Germline values: CDR1 SGHTA, CDR2 FQGTGA. Trimming left V 5 bases short and J 3 bases short, with 17 bases between. The CDR3 totals 16 residues. CDR3 in DNA: TGTGCCAGCAGCCCTTACCCCTCAGGGCATGGAAACACCATATATTTT. This gives the protein CASSPYPSGHGNTIYF.

The CDR3 coding sequence is TGTGCCAGCAGTTACTCTGACTCCACCGGGGAGCTGTTTTTT. Amino acids: CASSYSDSTGELFF. The rearrangement joins TRBV6-5 to TRBJ2-2; no reliable D call. Trimming pared 0 bases from V and 4 bases from J, leaving 6 bases between. Germline V gene data show CDR1 as MNHEY and CDR2 as SVGAGI. The CDR3 runs to 14 residues.

The chain links TRBV6-1 to TRBJ2-7; no clear D. Germline lookup yields CDR1 MNHNS and CDR2 SASEGT. The CDR3 covers 14 residues. V lost 3 bases and J 4 bases, leaving 13 bases between the germline ends. Here the CDR3 reads CASSDGLRWYEQYF. CDR3 bases: TGTGCCAGCAGTGACGGCCTGAGGTGGTACGAGCAGTACTTC.